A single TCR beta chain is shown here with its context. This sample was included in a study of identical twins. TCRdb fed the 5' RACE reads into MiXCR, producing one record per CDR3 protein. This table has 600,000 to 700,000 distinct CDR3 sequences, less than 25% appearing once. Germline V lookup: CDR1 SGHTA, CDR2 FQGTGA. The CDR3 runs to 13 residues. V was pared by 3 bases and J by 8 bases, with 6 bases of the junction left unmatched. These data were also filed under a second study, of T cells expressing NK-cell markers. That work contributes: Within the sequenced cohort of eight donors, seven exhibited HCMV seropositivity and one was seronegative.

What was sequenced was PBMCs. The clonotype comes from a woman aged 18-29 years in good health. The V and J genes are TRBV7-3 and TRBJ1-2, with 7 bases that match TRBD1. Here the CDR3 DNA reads TGTGCCAGCAGCTTCGACAGGGCGAGGGGCTACACCTTC. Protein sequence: CASSFDRARGYTF.